The T cell receptor (beta chain) under discussion was sequenced for a study of blood T cells in healthy people across ages. Across the whole study: About one barcoded TCR beta cDNA was captured per two T cells. General study findings and limits: No one knew whether donors had CMV, which possibly confounded expanded clonotype changes. The fall in TCR beta diversity per million T cells was roughly linear with age.

PCR was performed a second time for about 7 to 11 cycles using a sample-barcoded 5' primer and a J-beta primer mix. TCRdb ran MiXCR on the 5' RACE reads and lists one entry per CDR3 protein. The sample lists 1.5 million to 2 million distinct CDR3 sequences; roughly 30% were seen once. The sample holds a few counts of this clonotype. Its target is unknown. Between the trimmed V and J ends, which lost 0 bases and 1 base, there was a span of 10 bases. This CDR3 comprises 15 residues. Germline assignment: CDR1 SGHKS and CDR2 YYEKEE (reference sequence). Sequenced material: blood. The sequence was collected from a woman between 25 and 40 years old in good health. This sequence joins TRBV5-5 and TRBJ1-1; D ambiguous. The CDR3 bases are TGTGCCAGCAGCTTGGGCCGGGGAGCGAACACTGAAGCTTTCTTT. Amino acids: CASSLGRGANTEAFF.